These 12 T cell receptor beta chains originate from one sample sequenced in a study of T cell responses to AZD1222 COVID-19 vaccine. The assay was immunoSEQ multiplex PCR, and TCRdb's table has in-frame clones only and misses some. The sample has over 95,000 clones, 70% to 90% seen once; the top ten hold around 3.2%. This material consisted of peripheral blood, taken on day 0 of AZD1222 vaccination. All receptors come from an adult in good health.

In this sample, this clone turned up once. CDR3 DNA sequence: TGTGCCAGCAGCTTAGGGCAGGGGGCTGGCGGGGAGCTGTTTTTT. It codes for CASSLGQGAGGELFF. This chain links TRBV7-6 with TRBJ2-2, with 8 positions matching TRBD1. Germline CDR1 is SGHVS and CDR2 is FNYEAQ. The CDR3 spans 15 residues. V gave up 1 base and J gave up 7 bases; unmatched junction bases: 5. Full variable domain (rest looked up from reference TRBV7-6 and TRBJ2-2): GAGVSQSPRYKVTKRGQDVALRCDPISGHVSLYWYRQALGQGPEFLTYFNYEAQQDKSGLPNDRFSAERPEGSISTLTIQRTEQRDSAMYRCASSLGQGAGGELFFGEGSRLTVL.

V gene TRBV6-1 combines with J gene TRBJ1-5, with a possible D match to TRBD1 (6 bases). There are 15 residues in the CDR3. CDR1 is MNHNS and CDR2 is SASEGT in the germline V gene. Trimming left V 1 base short and J 3 bases short, with 10 bases between. The CDR3 region has the DNA TGTGCCAGCAGTGAAGAGGGGGGTGCCAATCAGCCCCAGCATTTT. As protein: CASSEEGGANQPQHF.

V usage is TRBV12-3 or TRBV12-4 and J usage is TRBJ1-2; D ambiguous. Deletions cut 2 bases from V and 8 bases from J, with 9 bases between. CDR3 length equals 12 residues. As DNA, the CDR3 is TGTGCCAGCAGTTTACGCGGTTGGGGCTACACCTTC. Its protein is CASSLRGWGYTF.

V is TRBV4-3 and J is TRBJ2-2; 7 nucleotides line up with TRBD2. The germline V gene has CDR1 LGHNA and CDR2 YSLEER. The CDR3 covers 16 residues. The V and J ends lost 0 bases and 0 bases, in that order; junction bases with no gene match: 1. The CDR3 region has the DNA TGCGCCAGCAGCCAAGATACTAGCGCGAACACCGGGGAGCTGTTTTTT. This gives the protein CASSQDTSANTGELFF.

The chain has TRBV3-1 (or the pseudogene TRBV3-2) and TRBJ1-1, with no clear D. The germline V gene encodes CDR1 LGHDT and CDR2 YNNKEL (reference sequence). CDR3 size: 12 residues. Trimming shortened V by 2 bases and J by 3 bases, and 4 bases separated the two germline ends. CDR3 sequence: CASSQPYTEAFF. CDR3 in DNA: TGTGCCAGCAGCCAACCCTACACTGAAGCTTTCTTT.

The genes are TRBV29-1 and TRBJ2-5, with D tentatively TRBD2 (5 bases). The CDR3 extends over 14 amino acids. The ends were cut back, 5 bases at V and 5 bases at J, with 18 bases in the middle. Germline V gene data show CDR1 as SQVTM and CDR2 as ANQGSEA. This chain's CDR3 is CSVRTAGPGETQYF. CDR3 in DNA: TGCAGCGTTAGGACCGCGGGTCCTGGGGAGACCCAGTACTTC.

This sequence joins TRBV9 and TRBJ1-1; D not resolved. Trimming shortened V by 4 bases and J by 3 bases, and 7 bases separated the two germline ends. CDR3 length equals 12 residues. CDR1 is SGDLS, CDR2 YYNGEE, per germline. CDR3 amino acids: CASSSDDTEAFF. The CDR3 DNA follows: TGTGCCAGCAGCTCTGATGACACTGAAGCTTTCTTT.

This chain links TRBV4-3 with TRBJ1-2, with D possibly being TRBD1 (6 bases). V lost 0 bases and J 5 bases, leaving 13 bases between the germline ends. Germline CDR1 is LGHNA and CDR2 is YSLEER. The CDR3 runs 15 residues. The CDR3: CASSQEENRVYGYTF. CDR3 coding DNA: TGCGCCAGCAGCCAAGAGGAAAACAGGGTATATGGCTACACCTTC.

V and J are TRBV12-3 or TRBV12-4 and TRBJ2-7; D gene unclear. The CDR3 totals 13 residues. The V gene lost 2 bases and the J gene lost 6 bases, with 11 bases spanning the gap. DNA for the CDR3: TGTGCCAGCAGTTTAATACTTGGCGGCGAGCAGTACTTC. Residues: CASSLILGGEQYF.

V and J are TRBV7-9 and TRBJ2-1, with TRBD2 as a possible D gene (6 bases). CDR1 is SEHNR and CDR2 is FQNEAQ in the germline V gene (reference sequence). Trimming removed 1 base at V and 5 bases at J, with 9 bases between. The CDR3 extends over 14 amino acids. This CDR3 reads CASSLGRGHNEQFF. The CDR3 nucleotides are TGTGCCAGCAGCTTAGGGAGGGGTCACAATGAGCAGTTCTTC.

The V call is TRBV28, the J call TRBJ1-2; tentative D call: TRBD1 (5 bases). The CDR3 length is 14 residues. V was trimmed by 7 bases and J by 8 bases, leaving 20 bases between them. Germline-derived CDR1 and CDR2 are MDHEN and SYDVKM. The CDR3: CASIPGGGPLGYTF. CDR3 DNA sequence: TGTGCCAGCATCCCTGGGGGGGGACCTTTGGGCTACACCTTC.

This chain uses TRBV30 with TRBJ1-1; no clear D gene. The CDR3 has 15 residues. The V end lost 3 bases, the J end lost 3 bases, and 17 bases lay between the germline ends. The germline V gene encodes CDR1 GTSNPN and CDR2 SVGIG (reference sequence). CDR3 protein: CAWRNDDLGYTEAFF. In nucleotides, the CDR3 is TGTGCCTGGAGAAATGACGACCTAGGGTACACTGAAGCTTTCTTT.